Below, one T cell receptor (beta chain) is given with its context. TCRdb's table, derived via immunoSEQ multiplex PCR, lists solely in-frame clones and lacks some. There are 83,000 or so clones in the sample; 65% to 90% occur only once, and 1.9% lies in the top ten. The data were taken from a study of OX40 agonist ivuxolimab in advanced cancers. The TCR was taken from an adult with an advanced solid tumor such as melanoma, head and neck, liver or kidney cancer. The sample consisted of CD4+ or CD8+ T cells sorted from blood, taken in a trial of the OX40 agonist ivuxolimab.

The CDR3 DNA is TGTGCCAGCAGCTTGGCGGTGGGCCGAGAGACCCAGTACTTC. Protein sequence: CASSLAVGRETQYF. V and J are TRBV5-4 and TRBJ2-5; D remains unclear. Deletions cut 0 bases from V and 4 bases from J, with 10 bases between. Per the germline V gene, CDR1 is SGHNT and CDR2 is YYREEE (reference sequence). The CDR3 runs to 14 residues.